The TCR beta chain under discussion was sequenced for a study of T cell responses to AZD1222 COVID-19 vaccine. Whole-study results and caveats: The study found vaccine-associated CD4 TCRs spanning spike, dominant at 160-218 and 743-854.

Here immunoSEQ multiplex PCR was the method, and the copy in TCRdb shows in-frame clones only, minus some. Among about 150,000 clones listed, around 91% were seen once. The CDR3 length is 17 residues. V lost 1 base to trimming and J lost 4 bases, with 15 bases between them. Germline CDR1 reads KGHDR; CDR2 reads SFDVKD. With respect to this clone: Antigen unknown.

Sequenced here: peripheral blood, sampled 28 days after the second AZD1222 dose. The source is an adult who received the AZD1222 COVID-19 vaccine. The J gene is TRBJ2-2, the V gene TRBV24-1; D perhaps matches TRBD2 (5 bases). The CDR3 sequence is CATSDFGGARSTGELFF. The CDR3 coding sequence is TGTGCCACCAGTGATTTTGGAGGAGCACGCTCCACCGGGGAGCTGTTTTTT.